This entry lists 27 T cell receptor beta chains sequenced from one sample in a study of T cell changes during pregnancy in multiple sclerosis (dated by TCRdb to the late 2010s). Libraries were made using the immunoSEQ multiplex PCR assay. The table comes from immuneACCESS by way of TCRdb, which keeps in-frame sequences with V and J called. Part of the clones is missing from these tables; in studies checked, under half for an unresolved V gene and the rest for unknown reasons. Within this sample are tens of thousands of clones, with 92% of them counted one time only. The leading ten clones occupy roughly 2.1% of the sample. The sample in question was peripheral blood, obtained in the second trimester of pregnancy. Every receptor here comes from a female donor with multiple sclerosis, enrolled in a pregnancy study.

V gene TRBV19 combines with J gene TRBJ2-3; possible D gene TRBD2, 5 bases. V was cut by 3 bases and J by 1 base, with 11 bases left in between. Looked up from germline, CDR1 is LNHDA and CDR2 is SQIVND (reference sequence). The CDR3 runs to 15 residues. CDR3 DNA sequence: TGTGCCAGTAGTATGGGAGTAGGCCGCACAGATACGCAGTATTTT. Protein product: CASSMGVGRTDTQYF.

The chain combines TRBV5-4 with TRBJ2-2; D perhaps matches TRBD1 (7 bases). V was trimmed by 0 bases and J by 5 bases, leaving 17 bases between them. Germline V gives CDR1 SGHNT, CDR2 YYREEE (reference sequence). There are 17 residues in the CDR3. The CDR3 region has the DNA TGTGCCAGCAGCTTGGCCTCGGGCAGGGGGGTGACCGGGGAGCTGTTTTTT. Amino acid sequence: CASSLASGRGVTGELFF.

The V and J genes are TRBV15 and TRBJ1-6; D is uncertain. V shed 0 bases and J shed 12 bases, with 15 bases lying between them. Germline V gives CDR1 LNHNV, CDR2 YYDKDF (reference sequence). This CDR3 contains 15 residues. CDR3 amino acids: CATSRDPRGPVPLHF. In DNA form, the CDR3 reads TGTGCCACCAGCAGAGATCCCCGAGGGCCGGTACCCCTCCACTTT.

The rearrangement links TRBV5-1 to TRBJ2-1; TRBD1 might be the D (5 bases). The CDR3 contains 13 residues. Germline CDR1 SGHRS, CDR2 YFSETQ. The germline V and J ends were trimmed by 0 bases and 8 bases, with 9 bases remaining between them. CDR3 DNA: TGCGCCAGCAGCTTGGACAGGTCCGATGAGCAGTTCTTC. This codes for CASSLDRSDEQFF.

The chain employs TRBV6-1 and TRBJ2-7; TRBD1 agrees at 12 bases. Losses at the gene ends were 2 bases for V and 4 bases for J; bases not matched to a gene: 6. The CDR3 contains 16 residues. Germline V CDR1 and CDR2: MNHNS, SASEGT. The CDR3 is CASSERGTGGSYEQYF. Written as DNA, the CDR3 is TGTGCCAGCAGTGAAAGAGGGACAGGGGGCTCATACGAGCAGTACTTC.

The rearrangement uses TRBV27 and TRBJ2-1; 8 positions match TRBD1. CDR1 is MNHEY, CDR2 SMNVEV, per germline (reference sequence). The length of the CDR3 is 12 residues. The junction had 4 bases not matched to a gene; V was cut back by 6 bases and J by 9 bases. CDR3 in DNA: TGTGCCAGCAGCCAAGACAGGGGTGAGCAGTTCTTC. Amino acid sequence: CASSQDRGEQFF.

The chain joins TRBV11-2 to TRBJ1-6; weak D call: TRBD1 (6 bases). This CDR3 is built from 13 residues. Per the germline V gene, CDR1 is SGHAT and CDR2 is FQNNGV. Trimming pared 5 bases from V and 8 bases from J, leaving 10 bases between. The CDR3 region has the DNA TGTGCCAGCAGCAGCAACAGGGATTCACCCCTCCACTTT. Translating gives CASSSNRDSPLHF. The whole variable domain, remainder taken from reference TRBV11-2 and TRBJ1-6, is EAGVAQSPRYKIIEKRQSVAFWCNPISGHATLYWYQQILGQGPKLLIQFQNNGVVDDSQLPKDRFSAERLKGVDSTLKIQPAKLEDSAVYLCASSSNRDSPLHFGNGTRLTVT.

This clone was observed once. The chain links TRBV30 to TRBJ1-1; 8 bases are a match to TRBD1. From germline, CDR1 is GTSNPN and CDR2 SVGIG (reference sequence). This CDR3 contains 14 residues. Germline trimming cut 2 bases from V and 1 base from J; bases unmatched to any gene: 3. The CDR3 protein is CAWSIGQGNTEAFF. DNA for the CDR3: TGTGCCTGGAGTATAGGACAGGGGAACACTGAAGCTTTCTTT. Together with reference TRBV30 and TRBJ1-1, the CDR3 gives the full variable domain: SQTIHQWPATLVQPVGSPLSLECTVEGTSNPNLYWYRQAAGRGLQLLFYSVGIGQISSEVPQNLSASRPQDRQFILSSKKLLLSDSGFYLCAWSIGQGNTEAFFGQGTRLTVV.

This CDR3 is CASSSKAAANTGELFF. Written as DNA, the CDR3 is TGTGCCAGCAGCTCTAAGGCGGCGGCGAACACCGGGGAGCTGTTTTTT. This chain links TRBV7-3 with TRBJ2-2; D uncertain. V was clipped by 4 bases and J by 0 bases, with 12 bases between them. Germline values: CDR1 SGHTA, CDR2 FQGTGA. The CDR3 is 16 residues long.

V is TRBV19 and J is TRBJ1-6; 9 positions agree with TRBD1. V dropped 5 bases and J dropped 10; count of bases not matched to a gene: 6. This CDR3 spans 14 amino acids. Germline CDR1 reads LNHDA; CDR2 reads SQIVND (reference sequence). The CDR3 bases are TGTGCCAGTAGTGAAGGACAGGGGCTATCACCCCTCCACTTT. Translating gives CASSEGQGLSPLHF. The full variable domain, with the rest looked up from reference TRBV19 and TRBJ1-6, is DGGITQSPKYLFRKEGQNVTLSCEQNLNHDAMYWYRQDPGQGLRLIYYSQIVNDFQKGDIAEGYSVSREKKESFPLTVTSAQKNPTAFYLCASSEGQGLSPLHFGNGTRLTVT.

This clone came up once. The genes are TRBV7-9 and TRBJ2-5; D is possibly TRBD1 (6 bases). Germline V gene data show CDR1 as SEHNR and CDR2 as FQNEAQ (reference sequence). V lost 2 bases, J lost 1 base, and 11 bases lay in between. This CDR3 spans 15 amino acids. This CDR3 reads CASSLPGHLQETQYF. As DNA, the CDR3 is TGTGCCAGCAGCTTACCGGGACATCTCCAAGAGACCCAGTACTTC.

The chain recombines TRBV19 with TRBJ2-1, with D maybe TRBD2 (5 bases). The CDR3 spans 15 residues. CDR1 LNHDA and CDR2 SQIVND come from the germline V gene (reference sequence). V was pared by 4 bases and J by 0 bases, with 10 bases between. The CDR3 reads CASSKLESSYNEQFF. The DNA for the CDR3 is TGTGCCAGTAGTAAACTAGAGAGCTCCTACAATGAGCAGTTCTTC. The full variable domain, rest sourced from reference TRBV19 and TRBJ2-1, is DGGITQSPKYLFRKEGQNVTLSCEQNLNHDAMYWYRQDPGQGLRLIYYSQIVNDFQKGDIAEGYSVSREKKESFPLTVTSAQKNPTAFYLCASSKLESSYNEQFFGPGTRLTVL.

This chain uses TRBV30 with TRBJ1-2; D call uncertain. Germline V lookup: CDR1 GTSNPN, CDR2 SVGIG (reference sequence). With 7 bases removed from V and 1 base from J, the gap between germline ends came to 10 bases. The CDR3 extends over 12 amino acids. This chain's CDR3 is CASRQINYGYTF. DNA of the CDR3: TGTGCCTCGAGGCAGATTAACTATGGCTACACCTTC.

This sequence joins TRBV11-1 and TRBJ1-4, with a weak D call TRBD1 (6 bases). CDR1 is SGHAT and CDR2 is FQDESV in the germline V gene (reference sequence). CDR3 size: 14 residues. Trimming pared 3 bases from V and 6 bases from J, leaving 11 bases between. The CDR3 reads CASSFRGLDEKLFF. The CDR3, as DNA: TGTGCCAGCAGCTTCAGGGGATTGGATGAAAAACTGTTTTTT.

This chain connects TRBV6-4 to TRBJ2-7, with a weak D call TRBD2 (6 bases). CDR1 and CDR2 from the germline V gene are MRHNA and SNTAGT. This CDR3 is 12 amino acids long. Trimming removed 4 bases at V and 6 bases at J, with 10 bases between. CDR3 protein: CASSAGTGEQYF. The DNA of the CDR3 is TGTGCCAGCAGTGCTGGGACTGGCGAGCAGTACTTC.

The chain carries TRBV6-1 and TRBJ2-7; 7 bases map to TRBD1. The CDR3 consists of 12 residues. In germline, CDR1 is MNHNS, CDR2 SASEGT. V dropped 2 bases and J dropped 9; count of bases not matched to a gene: 4. As DNA, the CDR3 is TGTGCCAGCAGTGAAATAGGGGGCGGGCAGTACTTC. It yields the protein CASSEIGGGQYF.

The rearrangement joins TRBV10-1 to TRBJ1-2, with D hard to call. Trimming pared 6 bases from V and 7 bases from J, leaving 9 bases between. This CDR3 contains 11 residues. CDR1 and CDR2 (germline): WNHNN, SYGVQD (reference sequence). The CDR3 coding sequence is TGCGCCAGCAGCCCGGGTTTTGGCTACACCTTC. Translating it yields CASSPGFGYTF.

The chain couples TRBV28 to TRBJ2-1, with TRBD2 matching over 10 bases. Germline V gene lookup returns CDR1 MDHEN and CDR2 SYDVKM. Germline trimming cut 6 bases from V and 0 bases from J; bases unmatched to any gene: 14. The CDR3 sequence is 19 residues long. The CDR3 coding sequence is TGTGCCAGCAGATCCGGACTAGCGGCTAAAACTTTCTCCTACAATGAGCAGTTCTTC. Its protein product is CASRSGLAAKTFSYNEQFF.

The V gene is TRBV9, the J gene TRBJ1-5, with D perhaps TRBD1 (5 bases). V was shortened by 0 bases and J by 3 bases, with 10 bases between the two germline ends. In germline, CDR1 is SGDLS, CDR2 YYNGEE. The CDR3 has 15 residues. CDR3 sequence reads: CASSVEAGINQPQHF. CDR3 coding DNA: TGTGCCAGCAGCGTAGAAGCAGGGATCAATCAGCCCCAGCATTTT.

V is TRBV7-2 and J is TRBJ1-4, with 10 nucleotides matching TRBD1. The length of the CDR3 is 13 residues. Looked up from germline, CDR1 is SGHTA and CDR2 is FQGNSA. V was pared by 8 bases and J by 5 bases, with 2 bases of the junction left unmatched. As DNA, the CDR3 is TGTGCCAGCGGACAGGGGGTCAATGAAAAACTGTTTTTT. Protein sequence: CASGQGVNEKLFF. Drawing the rest from reference TRBV7-2 and TRBJ1-4, the complete variable domain is GAGVSQSPSNKVTEKGKDVELRCDPISGHTALYWYRQSLGQGLEFLIYFQGNSAPDKSGLPSDRFSAERTGGSVSTLTIQRTQQEDSAVYLCASGQGVNEKLFFGSGTQLSVL.

This sequence joins TRBV18 and TRBJ2-6; TRBD1 agrees at 10 bases. After removal of 6 bases from V and 2 bases from J, the junction contained 13 bases not matched to a gene. Looked up from germline, CDR1 is KGHSH and CDR2 is LQKENI. This CDR3 spans 19 amino acids. CDR3 residues: CASSPMTSGTGAGANVLTF. CDR3 sequence (DNA): TGTGCCAGCTCCCCAATGACTTCCGGGACAGGGGCTGGGGCCAACGTCCTGACTTTC.

The chain uses TRBV13 and TRBJ2-3; 11 bases fit TRBD2. Trimming cost V 5 bases and J 2 bases; bases outside gene matches: 12. This CDR3 comprises 18 residues. CDR1 is PRHDT and CDR2 is FYEKMQ in the germline V gene (reference sequence). CDR3 residues: CASSPRPKTSGNTDTQYF. CDR3 nucleotide sequence: TGTGCCAGCAGCCCACGCCCAAAGACTAGCGGGAACACAGATACGCAGTATTTT.

This rearrangement joins TRBV7-9 to TRBJ2-2; 14 nucleotides line up with TRBD2. The CDR3 totals 18 residues. The germline V gene has CDR1 SEHNR and CDR2 FQNEAQ (reference sequence). V lost 5 bases, J lost 7 bases, and 12 bases stayed unmatched. CDR3 nucleotides: TGTGCCAGCAGCACAAAAGGGACTAGCGGGAGTGACAACGGGGAGCTGTTTTTT. It specifies CASSTKGTSGSDNGELFF.

This clone was counted a single time. DNA of the CDR3: TGCGCGCATCGCAGGCGACCAAGCTCCTACGAGCAGTACTTC. Translating it yields CAHRRRPSSYEQYF. The chain employs TRBV4-1 and TRBJ2-7; D call uncertain. Germline V CDR1 and CDR2: MGHRA, YSYEKL. This CDR3 contains 14 residues.

The rearrangement links TRBV7-9 to TRBJ2-2; the match to TRBD2 covers 11 bases. The CDR3 contains 19 residues. Unmatched junction bases numbered 15, after V lost 3 bases and J lost 6 bases. Germline V gene data show CDR1 as SEHNR and CDR2 as FQNEAQ (reference sequence). CDR3 residues: CASSFSQLAGEVWSGELFF. The CDR3 nucleotides are TGTGCCAGCAGCTTTTCCCAACTAGCGGGAGAGGTTTGGTCCGGGGAGCTGTTTTTT.

The chain joins TRBV5-1 to TRBJ2-3; D possibly corresponds to TRBD1 (6 bases). Germline V lookup: CDR1 SGHRS, CDR2 YFSETQ. Trimming left V 0 bases short and J 2 bases short, with 7 bases between. The CDR3 is 14 amino acids. DNA of the CDR3: TGCGCCAGCAGCTTGGGGACAGCCACAGATACGCAGTATTTT. Its translation: CASSLGTATDTQYF.

The rearrangement links TRBV7-2 to TRBJ1-6, with TRBD1 identical over 9 bases. The V segment lost 6 bases and the J segment 8 bases; nucleotides outside the gene matches: 5. This CDR3 is built from 14 residues. The V gene's germline CDR1 is SGHTA and CDR2 FQGNSA. The CDR3 region is CASRLGTGYSPLHF. Written as DNA, the CDR3 is TGTGCCAGCAGACTTGGGACAGGGTATTCACCCCTCCACTTT.